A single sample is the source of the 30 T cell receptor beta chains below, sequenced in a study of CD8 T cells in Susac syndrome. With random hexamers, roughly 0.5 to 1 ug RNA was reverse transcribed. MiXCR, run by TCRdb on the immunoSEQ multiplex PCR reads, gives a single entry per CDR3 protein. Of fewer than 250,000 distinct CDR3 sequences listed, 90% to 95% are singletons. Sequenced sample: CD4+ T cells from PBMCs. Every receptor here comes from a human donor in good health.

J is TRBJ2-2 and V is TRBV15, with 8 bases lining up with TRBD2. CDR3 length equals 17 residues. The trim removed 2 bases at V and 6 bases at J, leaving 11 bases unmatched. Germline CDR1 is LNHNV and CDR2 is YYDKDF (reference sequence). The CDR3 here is CATSRKIAGISPGELFF. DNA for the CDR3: TGTGCCACCAGCAGAAAAATAGCGGGGATAAGTCCCGGGGAGCTGTTTTTT.

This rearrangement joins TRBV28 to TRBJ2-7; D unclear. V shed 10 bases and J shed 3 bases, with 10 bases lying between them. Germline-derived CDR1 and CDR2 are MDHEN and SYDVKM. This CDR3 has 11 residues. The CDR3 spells CATSGNYEQYF. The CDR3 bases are TGTGCCACCTCCGGTAACTACGAGCAGTACTTC.

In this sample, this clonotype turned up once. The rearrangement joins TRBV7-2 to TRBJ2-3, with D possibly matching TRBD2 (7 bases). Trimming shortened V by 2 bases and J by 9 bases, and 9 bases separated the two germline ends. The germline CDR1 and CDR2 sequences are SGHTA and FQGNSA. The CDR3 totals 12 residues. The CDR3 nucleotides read TGTGCCAGCAGCTTAACGGGGGGCACGCAGTATTTT. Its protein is CASSLTGGTQYF.

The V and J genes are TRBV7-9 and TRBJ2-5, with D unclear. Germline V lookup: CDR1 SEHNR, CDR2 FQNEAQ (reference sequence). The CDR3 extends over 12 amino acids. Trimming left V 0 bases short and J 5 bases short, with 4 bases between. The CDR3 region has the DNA TGTGCCAGCAGCTTAGCTGTGGAGACCCAGTACTTC. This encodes CASSLAVETQYF.

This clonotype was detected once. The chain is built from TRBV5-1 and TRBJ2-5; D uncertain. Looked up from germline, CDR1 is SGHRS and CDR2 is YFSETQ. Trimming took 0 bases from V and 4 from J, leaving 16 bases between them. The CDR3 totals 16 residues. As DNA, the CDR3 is TGCGCCAGCAGCTTGGATTTCCGAAATCCCCGAGAGACCCAGTACTTC. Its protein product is CASSLDFRNPRETQYF. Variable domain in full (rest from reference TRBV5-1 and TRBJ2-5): KAGVTQTPRYLIKTRGQQVTLSCSPISGHRSVSWYQQTPGQGLQFLFEYFSETQRNKGNFPGRFSGRQFSNSRSEMNVSTLELGDSALYLCASSLDFRNPRETQYFGPGTRLLVL.

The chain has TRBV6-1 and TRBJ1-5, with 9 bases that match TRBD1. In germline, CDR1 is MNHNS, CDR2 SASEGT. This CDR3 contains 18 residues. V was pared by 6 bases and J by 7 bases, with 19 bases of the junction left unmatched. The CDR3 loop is CASRRGGTGGSLGQPQHF. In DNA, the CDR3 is TGTGCCAGCAGGCGAGGAGGCACAGGGGGCTCCTTGGGGCAGCCCCAGCATTTT.

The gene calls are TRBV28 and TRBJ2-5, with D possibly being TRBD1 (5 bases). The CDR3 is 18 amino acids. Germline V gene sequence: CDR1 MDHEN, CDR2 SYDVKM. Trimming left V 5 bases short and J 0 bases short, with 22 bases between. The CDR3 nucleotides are TGTGCCAGCAGTCCCAACCTAGGGGCTCTGAGCCACCAAGAGACCCAGTACTTC. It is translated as CASSPNLGALSHQETQYF.

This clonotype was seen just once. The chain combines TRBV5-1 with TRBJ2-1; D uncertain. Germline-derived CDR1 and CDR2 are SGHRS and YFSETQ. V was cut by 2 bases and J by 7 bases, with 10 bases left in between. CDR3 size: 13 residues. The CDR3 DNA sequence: TGCGCCAGCAGCTTAGGAACGATAAATGAGCAGTTCTTC. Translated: CASSLGTINEQFF.

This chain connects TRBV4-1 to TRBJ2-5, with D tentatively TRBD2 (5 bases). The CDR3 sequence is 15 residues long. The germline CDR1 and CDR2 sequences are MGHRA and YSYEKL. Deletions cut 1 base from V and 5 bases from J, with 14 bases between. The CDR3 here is CASSQVSSPGETQYF. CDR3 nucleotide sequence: TGCGCCAGCAGCCAAGTGTCTAGCCCCGGGGAGACCCAGTACTTC.

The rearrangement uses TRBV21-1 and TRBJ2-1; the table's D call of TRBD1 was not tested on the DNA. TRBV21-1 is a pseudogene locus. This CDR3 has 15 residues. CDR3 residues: CASSAHRVYRNEQFF. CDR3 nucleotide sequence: TGTGCCAGCAGCGCCCACAGGGTTTATCGCAATGAGCAGTTCTTC.

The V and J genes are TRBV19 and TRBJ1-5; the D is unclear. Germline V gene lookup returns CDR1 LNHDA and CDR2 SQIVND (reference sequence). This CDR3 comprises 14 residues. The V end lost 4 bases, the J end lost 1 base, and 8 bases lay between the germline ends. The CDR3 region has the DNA TGTGCCAGTAGTACCCAGACCAGCAATCAGCCCCAGCATTTT. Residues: CASSTQTSNQPQHF.

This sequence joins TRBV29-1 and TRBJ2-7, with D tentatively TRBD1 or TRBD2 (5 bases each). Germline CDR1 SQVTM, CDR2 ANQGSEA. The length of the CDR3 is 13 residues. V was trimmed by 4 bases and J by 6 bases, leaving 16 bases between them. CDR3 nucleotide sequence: TGCAGCGTTGGGTACAGTCAGGGAGCCGAGCAGTACTTC. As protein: CSVGYSQGAEQYF.

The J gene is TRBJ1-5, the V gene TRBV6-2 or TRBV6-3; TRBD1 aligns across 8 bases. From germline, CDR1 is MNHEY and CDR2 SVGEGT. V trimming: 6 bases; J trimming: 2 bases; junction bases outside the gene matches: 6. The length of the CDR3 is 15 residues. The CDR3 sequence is CASRPTGAGNQPQHF. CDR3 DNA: TGTGCCAGCAGACCGACAGGGGCTGGCAATCAGCCCCAGCATTTT.

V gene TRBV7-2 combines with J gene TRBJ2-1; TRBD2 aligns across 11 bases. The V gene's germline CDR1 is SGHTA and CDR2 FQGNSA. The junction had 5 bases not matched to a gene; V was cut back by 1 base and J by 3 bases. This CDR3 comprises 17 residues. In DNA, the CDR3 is TGTGCCAGCAGCTTAGAGGTAGCGGGGGGGCTCTACAATGAGCAGTTCTTC. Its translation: CASSLEVAGGLYNEQFF.

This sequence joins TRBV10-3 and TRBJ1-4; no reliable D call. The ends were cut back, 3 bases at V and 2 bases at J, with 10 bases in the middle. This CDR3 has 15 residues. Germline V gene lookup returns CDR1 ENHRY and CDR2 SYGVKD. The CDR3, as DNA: TGTGCCATCAGTGACTCCCCTTGGACTAATGAAAAACTGTTTTTT. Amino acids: CAISDSPWTNEKLFF.

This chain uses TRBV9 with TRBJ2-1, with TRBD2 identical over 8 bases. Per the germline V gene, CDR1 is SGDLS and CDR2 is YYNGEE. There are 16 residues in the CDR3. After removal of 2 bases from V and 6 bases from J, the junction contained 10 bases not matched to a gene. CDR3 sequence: CASSVGADGGVNEQFF. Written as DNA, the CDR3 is TGTGCCAGCAGCGTGGGGGCCGACGGGGGGGTCAATGAGCAGTTCTTC.

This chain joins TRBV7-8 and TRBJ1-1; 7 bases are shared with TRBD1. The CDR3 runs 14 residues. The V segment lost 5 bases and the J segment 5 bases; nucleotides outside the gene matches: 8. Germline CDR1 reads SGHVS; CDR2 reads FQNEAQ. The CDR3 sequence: CASSRRQGRTEAFF. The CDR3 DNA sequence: TGTGCCAGCAGCAGAAGACAGGGAAGGACTGAAGCTTTCTTT.

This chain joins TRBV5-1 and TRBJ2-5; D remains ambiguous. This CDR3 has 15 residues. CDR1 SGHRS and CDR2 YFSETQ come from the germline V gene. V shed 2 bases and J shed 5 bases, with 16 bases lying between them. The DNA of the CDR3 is TGCGCCAGCAGCTTAGCCAAGGGCTCGGCGGAGACCCAGTACTTC. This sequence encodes CASSLAKGSAETQYF.

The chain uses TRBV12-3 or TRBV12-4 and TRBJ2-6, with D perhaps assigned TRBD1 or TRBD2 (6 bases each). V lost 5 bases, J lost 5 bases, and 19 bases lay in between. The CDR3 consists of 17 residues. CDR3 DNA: TGTGCCAGCAGTGCGTCCTTCGGGGGCCCGCGGGCCAACGTCCTGACTTTC. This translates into CASSASFGGPRANVLTF.

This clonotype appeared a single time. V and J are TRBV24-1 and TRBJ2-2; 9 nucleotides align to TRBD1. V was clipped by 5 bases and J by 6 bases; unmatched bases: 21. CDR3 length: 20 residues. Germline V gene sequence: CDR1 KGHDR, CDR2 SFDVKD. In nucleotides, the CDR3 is TGTGCCACCAGTGCTTCGCCCGCAGGGACAGGGAGAGTTAGGGCCGGGGAGCTGTTTTTT. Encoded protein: CATSASPAGTGRVRAGELFF.

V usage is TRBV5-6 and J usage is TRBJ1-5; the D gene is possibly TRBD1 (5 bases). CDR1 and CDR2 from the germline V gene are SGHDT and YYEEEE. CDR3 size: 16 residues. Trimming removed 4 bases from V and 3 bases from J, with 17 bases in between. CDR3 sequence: CASSLGVDLANQPQHF. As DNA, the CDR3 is TGTGCCAGCAGCCTGGGGGTTGACCTCGCCAATCAGCCCCAGCATTTT.

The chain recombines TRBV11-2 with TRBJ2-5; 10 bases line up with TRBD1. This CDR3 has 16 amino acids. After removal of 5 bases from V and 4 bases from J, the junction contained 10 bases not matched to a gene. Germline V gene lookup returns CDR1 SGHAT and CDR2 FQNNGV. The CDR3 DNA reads TGTGCCAGCAGCCAGATGACAGGGGGCCGCGTAGAGACCCAGTACTTC. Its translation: CASSQMTGGRVETQYF.

The CDR3 reads CASSLQVGIGNQPQHF. For the CDR3, the DNA is TGTGCCAGCAGCTTGCAGGTGGGGATAGGGAATCAGCCCCAGCATTTT. The chain recombines TRBV5-6 with TRBJ1-5; D unclear. From germline, CDR1 is SGHDT and CDR2 YYEEEE. CDR3 size: 16 residues. The germline V and J ends were trimmed by 1 base and 4 bases, with 15 bases remaining between them. The whole variable domain, filled in from reference TRBV5-6 and TRBJ1-5, reads DAGVTQSPTHLIKTRGQQVTLRCSPKSGHDTVSWYQQALGQGPQFIFQYYEEEERQRGNFPDRFSGHQFPNYSSELNVNALLLGDSALYLCASSLQVGIGNQPQHFGDGTRLSIL.

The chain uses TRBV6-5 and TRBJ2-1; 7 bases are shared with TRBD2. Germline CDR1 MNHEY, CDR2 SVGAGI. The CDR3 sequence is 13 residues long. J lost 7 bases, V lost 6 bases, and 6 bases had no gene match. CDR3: CASRGGGWNEQFF. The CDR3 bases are TGTGCCAGCAGGGGGGGAGGGTGGAATGAGCAGTTCTTC.

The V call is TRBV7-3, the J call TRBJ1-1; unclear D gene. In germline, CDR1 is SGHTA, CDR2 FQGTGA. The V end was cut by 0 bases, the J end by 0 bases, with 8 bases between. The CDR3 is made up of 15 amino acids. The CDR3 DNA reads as TGTGCCAGCAGCTTAACGGCACAAATGAACACTGAAGCTTTCTTT. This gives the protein CASSLTAQMNTEAFF.

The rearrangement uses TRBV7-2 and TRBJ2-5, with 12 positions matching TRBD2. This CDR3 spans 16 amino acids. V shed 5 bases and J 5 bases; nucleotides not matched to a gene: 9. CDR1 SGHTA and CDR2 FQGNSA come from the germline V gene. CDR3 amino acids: CASSPSSGGAGETQYF. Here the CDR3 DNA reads TGTGCCAGCAGCCCATCTAGCGGGGGGGCCGGGGAGACCCAGTACTTC.

DNA of the CDR3: TGTGCCTGGAGCCCTATGGGATCTGAAGCTTTCTTT. This encodes CAWSPMGSEAFF. The chain is built from TRBV30 and TRBJ1-1; D is unresolved. CDR1 and CDR2 from the germline V gene are GTSNPN and SVGIG (reference sequence). V was shortened by 3 bases and J by 6 bases, with 11 bases between the two germline ends. This CDR3 contains 12 residues. Variable domain in full (rest from reference TRBV30 and TRBJ1-1): SQTIHQWPATLVQPVGSPLSLECTVEGTSNPNLYWYRQAAGRGLQLLFYSVGIGQISSEVPQNLSASRPQDRQFILSSKKLLLSDSGFYLCAWSPMGSEAFFGQGTRLTVV.

The CDR3 loop is CSVRRGNEQFF. CDR3 bases: TGCAGCGTTCGTAGGGGGAATGAGCAGTTCTTC. The V and J genes are TRBV29-1 and TRBJ2-1; D possibly corresponds to TRBD1 (6 bases). Trimming took 5 bases from V and 7 from J, leaving 9 bases between them. There are 11 residues in the CDR3. CDR1 is SQVTM and CDR2 is ANQGSEA in the germline V gene.

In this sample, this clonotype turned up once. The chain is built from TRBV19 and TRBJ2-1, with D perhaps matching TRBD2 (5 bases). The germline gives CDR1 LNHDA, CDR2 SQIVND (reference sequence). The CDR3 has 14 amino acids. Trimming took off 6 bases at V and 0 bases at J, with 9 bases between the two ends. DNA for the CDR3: TGTGCCAGTAGGAGCGGCACCTCCTACAATGAGCAGTTCTTC. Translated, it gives CASRSGTSYNEQFF.

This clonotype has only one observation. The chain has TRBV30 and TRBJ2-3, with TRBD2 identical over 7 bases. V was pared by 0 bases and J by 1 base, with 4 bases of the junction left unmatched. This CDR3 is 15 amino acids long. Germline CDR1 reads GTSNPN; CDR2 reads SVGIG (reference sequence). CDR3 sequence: CAWSVDSGRTDTQYF. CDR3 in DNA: TGTGCCTGGAGTGTGGATAGCGGGCGCACAGATACGCAGTATTTT.